This TCR beta chain was profiled in a study of shared clonotypes between healthy human individuals. Study-level information: A few men and a couple of women, aged 18 to 49, were donors.

In the authors' methods: Without quality scores, immunoSEQ junctional reads could not be filtered like full-length reads. Data came from immunoSEQ multiplex PCR; TCRdb stores just in-frame clones and leaves some out. For V, J and clone size, that table is used; D and trimming come from the DNA. Among some 450,000 clones, 77% were seen once, and the ten largest hold around 13%. Germline V gene sequence: CDR1 MNHEY, CDR2 SVGAGI. V was cut by 6 bases and J by 4 bases, with 16 bases left in between. The CDR3 totals 14 residues. What was sequenced was PBMCs. The origin of this receptor is a woman between 35 and 50 years old in good health. Some clones in this sample may be carry-over from other donors' samples. The V call is TRBV6-5, the J call TRBJ2-7; perhaps TRBD2 as D (6 bases). The DNA for the CDR3 is TGTGCCAGCAGACCAGGTAGCGGAGGGTACGAGCAGTACTTC. This sequence encodes CASRPGSGGYEQYF.